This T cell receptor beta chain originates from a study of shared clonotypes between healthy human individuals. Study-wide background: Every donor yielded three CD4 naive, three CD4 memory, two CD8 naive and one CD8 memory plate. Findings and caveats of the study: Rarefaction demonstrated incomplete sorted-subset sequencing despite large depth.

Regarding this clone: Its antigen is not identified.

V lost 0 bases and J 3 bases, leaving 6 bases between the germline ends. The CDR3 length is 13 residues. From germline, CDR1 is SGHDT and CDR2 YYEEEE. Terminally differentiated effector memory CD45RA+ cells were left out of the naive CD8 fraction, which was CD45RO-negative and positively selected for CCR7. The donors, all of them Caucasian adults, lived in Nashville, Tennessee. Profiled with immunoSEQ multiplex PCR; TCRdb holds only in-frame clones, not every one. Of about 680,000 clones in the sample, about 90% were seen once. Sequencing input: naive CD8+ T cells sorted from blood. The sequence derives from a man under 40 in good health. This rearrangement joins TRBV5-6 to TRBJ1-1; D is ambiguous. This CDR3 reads CASSLAGYTEAFF. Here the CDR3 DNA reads TGTGCCAGCAGCTTGGCCGGGTACACTGAAGCTTTCTTT.